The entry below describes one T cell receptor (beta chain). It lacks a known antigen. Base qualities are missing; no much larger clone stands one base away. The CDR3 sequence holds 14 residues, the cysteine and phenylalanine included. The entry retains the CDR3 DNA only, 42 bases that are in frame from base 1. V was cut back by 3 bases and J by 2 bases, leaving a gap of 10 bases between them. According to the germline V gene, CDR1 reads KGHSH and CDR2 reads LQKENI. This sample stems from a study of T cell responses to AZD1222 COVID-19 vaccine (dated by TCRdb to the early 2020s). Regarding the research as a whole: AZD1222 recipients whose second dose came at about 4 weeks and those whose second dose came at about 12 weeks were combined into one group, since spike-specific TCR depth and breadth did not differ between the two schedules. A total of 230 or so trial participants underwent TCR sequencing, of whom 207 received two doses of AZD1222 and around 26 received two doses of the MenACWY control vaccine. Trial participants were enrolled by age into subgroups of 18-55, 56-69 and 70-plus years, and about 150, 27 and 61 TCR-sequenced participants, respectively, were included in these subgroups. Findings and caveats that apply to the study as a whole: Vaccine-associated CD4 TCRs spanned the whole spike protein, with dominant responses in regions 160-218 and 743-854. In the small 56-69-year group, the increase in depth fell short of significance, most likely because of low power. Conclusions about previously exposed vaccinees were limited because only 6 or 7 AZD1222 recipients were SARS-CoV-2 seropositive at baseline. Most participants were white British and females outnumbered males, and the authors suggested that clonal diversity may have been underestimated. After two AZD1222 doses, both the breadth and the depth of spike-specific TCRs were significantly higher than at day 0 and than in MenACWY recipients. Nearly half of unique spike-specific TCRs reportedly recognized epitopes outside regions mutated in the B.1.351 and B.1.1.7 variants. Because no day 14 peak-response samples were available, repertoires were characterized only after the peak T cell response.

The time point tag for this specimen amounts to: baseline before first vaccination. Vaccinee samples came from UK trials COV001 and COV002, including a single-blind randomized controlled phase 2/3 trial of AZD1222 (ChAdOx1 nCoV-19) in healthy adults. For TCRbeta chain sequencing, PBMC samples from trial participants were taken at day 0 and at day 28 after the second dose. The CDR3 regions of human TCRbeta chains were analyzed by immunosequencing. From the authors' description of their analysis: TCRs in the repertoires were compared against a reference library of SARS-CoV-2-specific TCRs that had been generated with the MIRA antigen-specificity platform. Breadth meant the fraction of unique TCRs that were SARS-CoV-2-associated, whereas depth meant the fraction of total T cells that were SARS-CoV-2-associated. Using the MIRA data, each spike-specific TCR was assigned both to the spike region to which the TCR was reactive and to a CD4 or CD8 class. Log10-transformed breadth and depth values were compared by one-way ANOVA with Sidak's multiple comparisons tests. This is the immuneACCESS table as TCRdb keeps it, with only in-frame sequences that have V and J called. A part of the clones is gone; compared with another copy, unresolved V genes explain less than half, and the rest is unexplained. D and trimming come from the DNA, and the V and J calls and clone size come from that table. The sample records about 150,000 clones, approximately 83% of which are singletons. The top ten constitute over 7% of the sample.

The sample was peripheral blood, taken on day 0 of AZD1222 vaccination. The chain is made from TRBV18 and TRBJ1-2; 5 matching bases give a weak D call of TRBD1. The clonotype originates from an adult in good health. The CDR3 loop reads CASSPVGRNYGYTF. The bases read TGTGCCAGCTCACCCGTGGGACGGAACTATGGCTACACCTTC. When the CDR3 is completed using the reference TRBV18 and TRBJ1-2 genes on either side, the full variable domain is NAGVMQNPRHLVRRRGQEARLRCSPMKGHSHVYWYRQLPEEGLKFMVYLQKENIIDESGMPKERFSAEFPKEGPSILRIQQVVRGDSAAYFCASSPVGRNYGYTFGSGTRLTVV.